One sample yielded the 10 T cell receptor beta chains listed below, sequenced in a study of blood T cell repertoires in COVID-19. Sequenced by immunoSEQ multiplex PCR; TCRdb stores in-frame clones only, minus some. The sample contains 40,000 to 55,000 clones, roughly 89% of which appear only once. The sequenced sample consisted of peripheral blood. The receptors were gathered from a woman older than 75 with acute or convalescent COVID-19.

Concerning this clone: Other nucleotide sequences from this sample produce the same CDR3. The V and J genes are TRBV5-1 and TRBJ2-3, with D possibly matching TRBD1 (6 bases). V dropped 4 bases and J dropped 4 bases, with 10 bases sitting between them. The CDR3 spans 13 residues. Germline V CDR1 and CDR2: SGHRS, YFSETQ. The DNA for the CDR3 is TGCGCCAGCAGCACGGCAGGGGCAGATACGCAGTATTTT. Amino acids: CASSTAGADTQYF.

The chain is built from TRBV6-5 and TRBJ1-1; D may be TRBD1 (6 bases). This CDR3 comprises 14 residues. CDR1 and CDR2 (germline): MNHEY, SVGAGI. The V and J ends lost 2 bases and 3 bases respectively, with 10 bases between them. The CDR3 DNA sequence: TGTGCCAGCAGTTACGGCAGGGGATACACTGAAGCTTTCTTT. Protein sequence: CASSYGRGYTEAFF.

The CDR3 spells CASSLRSSGAGTGELFF. CDR3 sequence (DNA): TGTGCCAGCAGCTTGAGATCGTCAGGGGCTGGCACCGGGGAGCTGTTTTTT. This rearrangement joins TRBV5-6 to TRBJ2-2, with TRBD1 as a possible D gene (6 bases). Germline CDR1 is SGHDT and CDR2 is YYEEEE. With 1 base removed from V and 4 bases from J, the gap between germline ends came to 17 bases. CDR3 length equals 17 residues.

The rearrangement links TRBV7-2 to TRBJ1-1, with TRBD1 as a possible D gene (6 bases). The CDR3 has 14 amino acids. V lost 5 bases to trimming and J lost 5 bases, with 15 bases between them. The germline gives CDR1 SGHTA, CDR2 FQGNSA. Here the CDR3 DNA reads TGTGCCAGCAGCGCCCAGCTGCAGGGGACTGAAGCTTTCTTT. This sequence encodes CASSAQLQGTEAFF.

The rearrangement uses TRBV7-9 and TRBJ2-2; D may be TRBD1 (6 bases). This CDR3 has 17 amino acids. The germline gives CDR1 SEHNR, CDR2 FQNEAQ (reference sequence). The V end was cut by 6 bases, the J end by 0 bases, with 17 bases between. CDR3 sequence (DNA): TGTGCCAGCAGTCAGAGAACCGGGACACCGAACACCGGGGAGCTGTTTTTT. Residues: CASSQRTGTPNTGELFF.

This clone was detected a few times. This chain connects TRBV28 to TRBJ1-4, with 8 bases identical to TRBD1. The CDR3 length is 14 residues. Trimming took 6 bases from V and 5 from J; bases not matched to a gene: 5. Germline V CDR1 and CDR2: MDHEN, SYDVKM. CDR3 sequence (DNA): TGTGCCAGCAGCCAACAGGGGGGAAATGAAAAACTGTTTTTT. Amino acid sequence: CASSQQGGNEKLFF.

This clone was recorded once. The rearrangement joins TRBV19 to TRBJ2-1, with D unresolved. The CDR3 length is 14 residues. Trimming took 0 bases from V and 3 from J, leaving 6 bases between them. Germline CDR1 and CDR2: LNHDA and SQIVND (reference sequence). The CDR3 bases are TGTGCCAGTAGTATAGATAAGAGCTACAATGAGCAGTTCTTC. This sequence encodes CASSIDKSYNEQFF.

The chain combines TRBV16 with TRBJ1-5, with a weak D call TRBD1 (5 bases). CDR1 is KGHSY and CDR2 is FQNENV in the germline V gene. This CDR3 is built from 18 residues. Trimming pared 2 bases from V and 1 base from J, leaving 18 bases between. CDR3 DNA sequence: TGTGCCAGCAGCCAAACCCGCCAAGGGGTCGGGAGCAATCAGCCCCAGCATTTT. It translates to CASSQTRQGVGSNQPQHF.

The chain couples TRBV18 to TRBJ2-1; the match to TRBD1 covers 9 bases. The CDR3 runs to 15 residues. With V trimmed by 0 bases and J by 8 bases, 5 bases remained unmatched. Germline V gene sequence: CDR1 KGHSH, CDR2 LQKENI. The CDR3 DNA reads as TGTGCCAGCTCACCACCGGACAGGGGATCTTATGAGCAGTTCTTC. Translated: CASSPPDRGSYEQFF.

CDR3 loop: CATGAPGSTDTQYF. CDR3 nucleotides: TGTGCCACCGGGGCGCCGGGTAGCACAGATACGCAGTATTTT. This chain connects TRBV24-1 to TRBJ2-3; possibly TRBD1 for D (5 bases). The CDR3 runs 14 residues. Germline assignment: CDR1 KGHDR and CDR2 SFDVKD. Trimming removed 9 bases from V and 0 bases from J, with 12 bases in between.